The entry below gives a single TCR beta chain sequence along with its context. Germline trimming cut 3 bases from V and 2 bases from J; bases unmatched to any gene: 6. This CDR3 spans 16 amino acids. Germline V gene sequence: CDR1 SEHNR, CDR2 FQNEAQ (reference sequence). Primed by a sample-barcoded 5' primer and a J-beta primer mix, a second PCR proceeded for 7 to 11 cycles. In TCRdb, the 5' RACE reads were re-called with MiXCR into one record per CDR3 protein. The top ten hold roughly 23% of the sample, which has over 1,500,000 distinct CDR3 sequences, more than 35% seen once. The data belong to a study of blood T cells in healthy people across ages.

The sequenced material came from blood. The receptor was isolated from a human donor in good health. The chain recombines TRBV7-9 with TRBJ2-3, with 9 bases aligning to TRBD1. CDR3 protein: CASSFGQGSNTDTQYF. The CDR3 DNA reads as TGTGCCAGCAGCTTTGGACAGGGGTCAAACACAGATACGCAGTATTTT. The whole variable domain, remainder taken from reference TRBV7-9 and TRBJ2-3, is DTGVSQNPRHKITKRGQNVTFRCDPISEHNRLYWYRQTLGQGPEFLTYFQNEAQLEKSRLLSDRFSAERPKGSFSTLEIQRTEQGDSAMYLCASSFGQGSNTDTQYFGPGTRLTVL.